The 11 T cell receptor beta chains below all came from one sample that was sequenced in a study of beta chain features in type 1 diabetes. The investigators reverse transcribed all of the isolated RNA, so they sequenced expressed TCRB transcripts. Assay used: immunoSEQ multiplex PCR; TCRdb lists only in-frame clones, some missing. Of about 210,000 clones listed, roughly a tenth were seen once; the top ten hold 1% to 1.5%. The sequenced sample was central memory CD4+ T cells from blood. These receptors came from a man aged 18 to 35 in good health.

This clone was counted a few times. The chain carries TRBV25-1 and TRBJ2-2, with D tentatively TRBD2 (6 bases). This CDR3 is built from 14 residues. Germline V gene lookup returns CDR1 MGHDK and CDR2 SYGVNS. V lost 4 bases, J lost 5 bases, and 11 bases lay in between. The CDR3 sequence is CASSVGGRTGELFF. The CDR3 DNA reads as TGTGCCAGCAGTGTTGGAGGGAGAACCGGGGAGCTGTTTTTT.

This clone occurred a few times. The CDR3 bases are TGTGCCTGGAGTAGGGCACACGGAAACACCATATATTTT. Its translation: CAWSRAHGNTIYF. V and J are TRBV30 and TRBJ1-3; unclear D gene. This CDR3 comprises 13 residues. Germline CDR1 is GTSNPN and CDR2 is SVGIG (reference sequence). The ends were cut back, 2 bases at V and 4 bases at J, with 9 bases in the middle.

The chain is built from TRBV4-3 and TRBJ2-7, with D unresolved. V was trimmed by 4 bases and J by 0 bases, leaving 16 bases between them. CDR3 length: 16 amino acids. Germline values: CDR1 LGHNA, CDR2 YSLEER. The CDR3 bases are TGCGCCAGCAGCCGAGACGGCACCCTTAGCTCCTACGAGCAGTACTTC. This gives the protein CASSRDGTLSSYEQYF.

This clone was seen more than once but under ten times. V gene TRBV2 combines with J gene TRBJ2-1; 14 positions match TRBD2. CDR3 length equals 15 residues. Germline V gives CDR1 SNHLY, CDR2 FYNNEI. V trimming: 6 bases; J trimming: 10 bases; junction bases outside the gene matches: 8. This chain's CDR3 is CASSATTSGGEEQFF. CDR3 nucleotides: TGTGCCAGCAGCGCGACGACTAGCGGGGGGGAGGAGCAGTTCTTC.

In its sample, this clone was seen a few times. V usage is TRBV7-8 and J usage is TRBJ2-5; tentatively, D is TRBD2 (5 bases). Trimming pared 3 bases from V and 5 bases from J, leaving 13 bases between. The CDR3 contains 14 residues. Looked up from germline, CDR1 is SGHVS and CDR2 is FQNEAQ. The CDR3 here is CASSFSTPGETQYF. CDR3 in DNA: TGTGCCAGCAGCTTTTCGACACCGGGGGAGACCCAGTACTTC.

The genes are TRBV30 and TRBJ2-3; D not resolved. The V gene's germline CDR1 is GTSNPN and CDR2 SVGIG (reference sequence). There are 11 residues in the CDR3. Trimming shortened V by 1 base and J by 10 bases, and 9 bases separated the two germline ends. This CDR3 is CAWSAQNAQYF. The CDR3 nucleotides read TGTGCCTGGAGTGCTCAGAATGCGCAGTATTTT.

The chain uses TRBV5-6 and TRBJ2-1; D is possibly TRBD1 (5 bases). Deletions cut 0 bases from V and 7 bases from J, with 8 bases between. The CDR3 is 13 residues long. The germline V gene encodes CDR1 SGHDT and CDR2 YYEEEE. For the CDR3, the DNA is TGTGCCAGCAGCTTGGATCAGGGTAATGAGCAGTTCTTC. Amino acid sequence: CASSLDQGNEQFF.

This clone has a count of ten or more. J is TRBJ2-5 and V is TRBV23-1, with 7 bases identical to TRBD1. TRBV23-1 is flagged as an ORF with uncertain function. Trimming at V came to 5 bases and at J to 5 bases, leaving 11 bases not matched to a gene. The CDR3 extends over 15 amino acids. CDR3 amino acids: CASSYDRASRETQYF. In DNA form, the CDR3 reads TGCGCCAGCAGTTATGACAGGGCGTCACGGGAGACCCAGTACTTC.

The table lists this clone with a few counts. Different DNA sequences within this sample yield the same CDR3. The V call is TRBV10-3, the J call TRBJ2-5; D may be TRBD2 (5 bases). Germline V CDR1 and CDR2: ENHRY, SYGVKD. This CDR3 has 14 residues. Trimming left V 0 bases short and J 5 bases short, with 10 bases between. CDR3 protein: CAISESRVGETQYF. CDR3 coding DNA: TGTGCCATCAGTGAGTCGAGGGTCGGGGAGACCCAGTACTTC.

As regards this clone: This sequence is one base from a far larger clone and is likely a read error. The J gene is TRBJ2-4, the V gene TRBV25-1; tentative D call: TRBD2 (5 bases). The CDR3 extends over 16 amino acids. Deletions cut 6 bases from V and 6 bases from J, with 21 bases between. Per the germline V gene, CDR1 is MGHDK and CDR2 is SYGVNS. CDR3 residues: CASRGPGRGSRNIQYF. The CDR3 DNA is TGTGCCAGCAGGGGTCCCGGTCGGGGTTCTAGAAACATTCAGTACTTC.

A few counts support this clone. This chain joins TRBV11-1 and TRBJ2-7, with TRBD1 identical over 8 bases. Germline loops: CDR1 SGHAT, CDR2 FQDESV (reference sequence). J gave up 6 bases and V 2 bases, and 9 bases lay outside the gene matches. The CDR3 loop spans 15 amino acids. CDR3 nucleotide sequence: TGTGCCAGCAGCTTAATCGAGCAGGGGGCTCGCGAGCAGTACTTC. Translation: CASSLIEQGAREQYF.